Listed below are T cell receptor beta chains from one sample, sequenced in a study of T cell changes during pregnancy in multiple sclerosis. TCRdb's copy holds only in-frame clones and misses some; the assay was immunoSEQ multiplex PCR. This sample yields 30,000 or so clones, of which approximately 89% are seen a single time; approximately 4.7% belongs to the top ten. The sample in question was CD8+ T cells from peripheral blood mononuclear cells, obtained in the first trimester of pregnancy. These TCRs come from a female donor with multiple sclerosis, enrolled in a pregnancy study. Each CDR3 is given without its conserved first and last residue.

TRBV6-1	TRBJ2-2	ASSEWGRAGELF
TRBV6-5	TRBJ2-7	ASSKGLAGYEQY
TRBV2	TRBJ2-1	ATRGREGYNEQF
TRBV9	TRBJ2-1	ASSGDRGNEQF
TRBV10-3	TRBJ2-5	AISEGIAGGPQVGTQY
TRBV7-9	TRBJ2-7	ASSPWTSGAYYEQY
TRBV9	TRBJ2-3	ASSAPWGEGPDTQY
TRBV19	TRBJ2-7	ASSFGTTYEQY
TRBV6-5	TRBJ1-2	ASSYAQGVIYGYT
TRBV7-9	TRBJ1-5	AKTAELRKYSNQPQH
TRBV29-1	TRBJ1-1	SVAGENTEAF
TRBV4-3	TRBJ2-1	ASSQAPDSYNEQF
TRBV10-2	TRBJ2-1	ASGWAIPLSYNEQF
TRBV14	TRBJ2-3	ASSQDAAGTDTQY
TRBV20-1	TRBJ2-1	SARPYNEQF
TRBV11-2	TRBJ2-3	ASSFLQGAYTQY
TRBV4-1	TRBJ1-1	ASSQDSGAGSEAF
TRBV6-4	TRBJ2-3	ASSVLGGQGDTQY
TRBV6-8	TRBJ1-2	ASSTILRSRNYGYT
TRBV7-9	TRBJ2-1	ASSLRRLAGATYNEQF
TRBV19	TRBJ1-5	ASSIDAGVLQPQH
TRBV5-1	TRBJ2-1	ASRSTQYNEQF
TRBV13	TRBJ2-7	AEFRHYEQY
TRBV7-2	TRBJ1-1	ASSSKLGGNTEAF
TRBV6-5	TRBJ1-4	ASSDRALRKKLF
TRBV27	TRBJ2-7	ASSRTAYEQY
TRBV15	TRBJ1-3	ATSGRQGASGNTIY
TRBV9	TRBJ2-7	ASSETGQAPYEQY
TRBV7-6	TRBJ2-7	ASSLVWSSAVDEQY
TRBV27	TRBJ2-3	ASKPLGLAGGGLITDTQY
TRBV5-1	TRBJ1-2	ASSLASGHRHYGYT
TRBV7-2	TRBJ1-3	ASSLVSGQGGNTIY